What follows are 27 T cell receptor beta chains derived from one specimen sequenced in a study of cytomegalovirus exposure and HLA in healthy donors. Primers for the PCR totalled 60 Vbeta and 13 Jbeta. Only in-frame clones appear in the TCRdb table, and some are missing; sequencing was by immunoSEQ multiplex PCR. The sample yields 100,000 to 150,000 clones, 60% to 80% seen once. What was sequenced was PBMCs. These receptors all stem from an older woman in good health and CMV-seronegative.

The V gene is TRBV6-4, the J gene TRBJ1-1; D unclear. Trimming removed 0 bases at V and 4 bases at J, with 9 bases between. From germline, CDR1 is MRHNA and CDR2 SNTAGT. CDR3 length: 14 residues. For the CDR3, the DNA is TGTGCCAGCAGTGACTCTCTTAGAAGCACTGAAGCTTTCTTT. Translated, it gives CASSDSLRSTEAFF.

The CDR3 nucleotides read TGCGCCAGCAGCTACACTAGCGGGGGGGCCAAACGGGGTGAGCAGTTCTTC. Its protein is CASSYTSGGAKRGEQFF. V gene TRBV5-1 combines with J gene TRBJ2-1; 13 nucleotides line up with TRBD2. V shed 3 bases, J shed 9 bases, and the junction held 12 bases outside the gene matches. The CDR3 has 17 amino acids. Germline V CDR1 and CDR2: SGHRS, YFSETQ.

The chain is built from TRBV9 and TRBJ2-1, with TRBD2 matching 13 bases. V shed 0 bases, J shed 3 bases, and the junction held 18 bases outside the gene matches. Germline lookup yields CDR1 SGDLS and CDR2 YYNGEE. The CDR3 is made up of 22 amino acids. The CDR3 coding sequence is TGTGCCAGCAGCGTAGGAAGTAAAATGGTGGGACTAGCGGGAATCGTCTACAATGAGCAGTTCTTC. Its protein product is CASSVGSKMVGLAGIVYNEQFF.

The chain carries TRBV18 and TRBJ2-3; D is undetermined. Germline loops: CDR1 KGHSH, CDR2 LQKENI. The CDR3 runs to 13 residues. Trimming stripped 1 base from V and 3 bases from J, with 5 bases between. The CDR3 bases are TGTGCCAGCTCACCACGAGAGACAGATACGCAGTATTTT. Translating it yields CASSPRETDTQYF. The full variable domain, rest sourced from reference TRBV18 and TRBJ2-3, is NAGVMQNPRHLVRRRGQEARLRCSPMKGHSHVYWYRQLPEEGLKFMVYLQKENIIDESGMPKERFSAEFPKEGPSILRIQQVVRGDSAAYFCASSPRETDTQYFGPGTRLTVL.

The chain carries TRBV19 and TRBJ2-7; D gene unclear. This CDR3 is built from 13 residues. Trimming removed 3 bases from V and 2 bases from J, with 8 bases in between. CDR1 and CDR2 from the germline V gene are LNHDA and SQIVND (reference sequence). CDR3 amino acids: CASSMRFAYEQYF. The CDR3 DNA follows: TGTGCCAGTAGTATGAGGTTTGCCTACGAGCAGTACTTC.

The rearrangement uses TRBV9 and TRBJ1-4; a possible D gene is TRBD1 (5 bases). Germline V lookup: CDR1 SGDLS, CDR2 YYNGEE. Trimming left V 3 bases short and J 0 bases short, with 9 bases between. The CDR3 loop spans 15 amino acids. The CDR3 DNA reads as TGTGCCAGCAGCGCCGACAGTTCAACTAATGAAAAACTGTTTTTT. This translates into CASSADSSTNEKLFF.

This chain uses TRBV6-6 with TRBJ1-2; unclear D gene. The CDR3 loop spans 15 amino acids. Germline V gene sequence: CDR1 MNHNY, CDR2 SVGAGI (reference sequence). The V and J ends lost 2 bases and 7 bases respectively, with 17 bases between them. The CDR3 nucleotides are TGTGCCAGCAGTTACGAGTCTCGAGGGAAGAGTGGCTACACCTTC. Amino acid sequence: CASSYESRGKSGYTF.

The gene calls are TRBV7-9 and TRBJ2-1; D is undetermined. The germline CDR1 and CDR2 sequences are SEHNR and FQNEAQ (reference sequence). The CDR3 sequence is 15 residues long. The V end lost 6 bases, the J end lost 0 bases, and 12 bases lay between the germline ends. The CDR3 DNA is TGTGCCAGCAGACCCGACACCTTCTCCTACAATGAGCAGTTCTTC. This translates into CASRPDTFSYNEQFF.

This clone showed up just once. V usage is TRBV27 and J usage is TRBJ2-1; possible D gene TRBD1, 6 bases. V dropped 5 bases and J dropped 6 bases, with 14 bases sitting between them. Germline CDR1 and CDR2: MNHEY and SMNVEV (reference sequence). CDR3 length equals 14 residues. The CDR3 spells CASSPRQGINEQFF. The CDR3 DNA reads TGTGCCAGCAGTCCTCGGCAGGGGATCAATGAGCAGTTCTTC.

The CDR3 loop is CASTLGGGQPQHF. Written as DNA, the CDR3 is TGTGCCAGCACCTTGGGGGGGGGACAGCCCCAGCATTTT. The rearrangement uses TRBV7-9 and TRBJ1-5; a weak D match, TRBD1 (5 bases). The germline CDR1 and CDR2 sequences are SEHNR and FQNEAQ (reference sequence). CDR3 size: 13 residues. V lost 7 bases to trimming and J lost 7 bases, with 14 bases between them.

There are a few counts of this clone. The V gene is TRBV10-2, the J gene TRBJ1-5, with 8 bases that match TRBD1. Germline values: CDR1 WSHSY, CDR2 SAAADI. Unmatched junction bases numbered 6, after V lost 6 bases and J lost 5 bases. This CDR3 spans 14 amino acids. The chain's CDR3 is CASRPGQVHQPQHF. CDR3 nucleotide sequence: TGCGCCAGCAGACCGGGACAGGTTCATCAGCCCCAGCATTTT.

This rearrangement joins TRBV2 to TRBJ1-5, with 8 bases that match TRBD1. Germline V lookup: CDR1 SNHLY, CDR2 FYNNEI. J lost 1 base, V lost 5 bases, and 4 bases had no gene match. The CDR3 covers 15 residues. The CDR3 loop is CASSPGQVSNQPQHF. The CDR3 DNA is TGTGCCAGCAGTCCGGGACAGGTGAGCAATCAGCCCCAGCATTTT.

The rearrangement uses TRBV5-1 and TRBJ1-1; the match to TRBD1 covers 11 bases. V dropped 3 bases and J dropped 3; count of bases not matched to a gene: 4. There are 15 residues in the CDR3. Germline lookup yields CDR1 SGHRS and CDR2 YFSETQ. The CDR3 loop is CASSWTGGYDTEAFF. The CDR3 coding sequence is TGCGCCAGCAGCTGGACAGGGGGCTATGACACTGAAGCTTTCTTT.

The V gene is TRBV5-6, the J gene TRBJ1-1; a possible D gene is TRBD1 (6 bases). Trimming left V 4 bases short and J 6 bases short, with 16 bases between. The CDR3 is 14 amino acids. The V gene's germline CDR1 is SGHDT and CDR2 YYEEEE. The CDR3 region is CASSRDPDSPEAFF. Written as DNA, the CDR3 is TGTGCCAGCAGCAGGGACCCGGACAGCCCTGAAGCTTTCTTT.

V and J are TRBV2 and TRBJ2-5; 12 nucleotides line up with TRBD2. This CDR3 spans 15 amino acids. Trimming removed 5 bases from V and 5 bases from J; junction bases left unmatched: 6. Germline CDR1 is SNHLY and CDR2 is FYNNEI. The chain's CDR3 is CASSPSGGAGETQYF. CDR3 nucleotide sequence: TGTGCCAGCAGTCCTAGCGGGGGGGCCGGGGAGACCCAGTACTTC.

This clone has just a few counts. The chain couples TRBV11-3 to TRBJ2-1; 8 bases map to TRBD2. V trimming: 0 bases; J trimming: 5 bases; junction bases outside the gene matches: 6. This CDR3 is built from 16 residues. Germline V gene data show CDR1 as SGHNT and CDR2 as YENEEA. The CDR3 DNA reads as TGTGCCAGCAGCTTAGATTCTCCGGGGGGGAACAATGAGCAGTTCTTC. It yields the protein CASSLDSPGGNNEQFF.

The V and J genes are TRBV7-3 and TRBJ2-3, with TRBD2 as a possible D gene (7 bases). CDR3 size: 17 residues. Germline V gene data show CDR1 as SGHTA and CDR2 as FQGTGA. Trimming cost V 3 bases and J 3 bases, with 19 bases left between them. The CDR3 sequence is CASSFSSGGGGTDTQYF. CDR3 in DNA: TGTGCCAGCAGCTTTAGTAGCGGAGGGGGGGGAACAGATACGCAGTATTTT.

This clone was observed a handful of times. This chain links TRBV19 with TRBJ1-2; 8 bases align to TRBD1. Trimming cost V 7 bases and J 3 bases; bases outside gene matches: 10. This CDR3 has 15 amino acids. Germline V gives CDR1 LNHDA, CDR2 SQIVND (reference sequence). This CDR3 is CASTYGQGVDYGYTF. The CDR3 coding sequence is TGTGCCAGTACCTACGGACAGGGAGTGGACTATGGCTACACCTTC.

V is TRBV19 and J is TRBJ2-2, with D possibly being TRBD2 (6 bases). The CDR3 spans 14 residues. V was pared by 6 bases and J by 3 bases, with 11 bases between. In germline, CDR1 is LNHDA, CDR2 SQIVND (reference sequence). The CDR3 spells CASRADYHTGELFF. Here the CDR3 DNA reads TGTGCCAGTAGAGCGGACTATCACACCGGGGAGCTGTTTTTT.

This chain links TRBV19 with TRBJ1-4; 9 positions match TRBD1. The CDR3 has 15 residues. Per the germline V gene, CDR1 is LNHDA and CDR2 is SQIVND (reference sequence). J gave up 5 bases and V 4 bases, and 5 bases lay outside the gene matches. The DNA of the CDR3 is TGTGCCAGTAGTACCCGAGGGACAGGGAATGAAAAACTGTTTTTT. This translates into CASSTRGTGNEKLFF.

The chain carries TRBV5-1 and TRBJ1-1, with 7 positions matching TRBD1. The CDR3 runs 15 residues. V lost 4 bases, J lost 0 bases, and 6 bases stayed unmatched. Germline loops: CDR1 SGHRS, CDR2 YFSETQ. The DNA of the CDR3 is TGCGCCAGCAGCGGGGGACAGTATATGAACACTGAAGCTTTCTTT. Its protein is CASSGGQYMNTEAFF.

V gene TRBV7-3 combines with J gene TRBJ1-1; maybe TRBD1 (5 bases). Germline CDR1 reads SGHTA; CDR2 reads FQGTGA. V gave up 1 base and J gave up 1 base, with 16 bases separating them. The CDR3 is 17 residues long. As DNA, the CDR3 is TGTGCCAGCAGCTTAAAGGGGCCCGGGGGAGGGAACACTGAAGCTTTCTTT. It yields the protein CASSLKGPGGGNTEAFF.

A note on this clone: Its ends do not fully match the called genes, so a read error is possible. The chain employs TRBV7-9 and TRBJ1-4; D is unclear. This CDR3 comprises 15 residues. Germline V gene lookup returns CDR1 SEHNR and CDR2 FQNEAQ (reference sequence). In DNA form, the CDR3 reads TGTTCCAGCAGCTTTTATTTGTCCCGGGAGGAAAAACTGTTTTTT. It yields the protein CSSSFYLSREEKLFF.

This clone turned up a few times. V gene TRBV7-8 combines with J gene TRBJ1-3; 9 positions match TRBD1. CDR1 is SGHVS, CDR2 FQNEAQ, per germline. This CDR3 has 14 amino acids. With 5 bases clipped from V and 7 bases from J, the junction kept 6 bases outside the gene matches. The CDR3 spells CASSPGQGGNTIYF. As DNA, the CDR3 is TGTGCCAGCAGCCCGGGACAGGGAGGGAACACCATATATTTT.

In its sample, this clone was seen a few times. The V gene is TRBV15, the J gene TRBJ1-2, with a possible D match to TRBD1 (6 bases). The CDR3 has 15 amino acids. Germline V lookup: CDR1 LNHNV, CDR2 YYDKDF (reference sequence). Trimming took 0 bases from V and 5 from J, leaving 13 bases between them. CDR3 region: CATSRDPYGQYGYTF. CDR3 nucleotide sequence: TGTGCCACCAGCAGAGATCCGTACGGACAGTATGGCTACACCTTC.

V gene TRBV9 combines with J gene TRBJ1-4; D perhaps matches TRBD1 (6 bases). The CDR3 runs 17 residues. The germline gives CDR1 SGDLS, CDR2 YYNGEE. Trimming removed 3 bases at V and 5 bases at J, with 20 bases between. The CDR3 spells CASSAPGSRQGNEKLFF. The CDR3 region has the DNA TGTGCCAGCAGCGCCCCGGGATCCCGGCAGGGGAATGAAAAACTGTTTTTT.

In DNA, the CDR3 is TGTGCCAGCAGTGAAGCTTCTCCGGGACTCCGACGGACTTTCTTT. This codes for CASSEASPGLRRTFF. V gene TRBV2 combines with J gene TRBJ1-1, with a possible D match to TRBD1 (5 bases). The CDR3 runs to 15 residues. Germline V gene data show CDR1 as SNHLY and CDR2 as FYNNEI. The V gene lost 0 bases and the J gene lost 12 bases, with 20 bases spanning the gap.